This TCR beta chain is from a study of T-cell reconstitution after alpha-beta-depleted transplantation in children. This clonotype was recorded at least ten times. Preparation of the TCRbeta library involved a method that used unique molecular identifiers. One entry per CDR3 protein, called by TCRdb with MiXCR from the PCR reads. The table has 120,000 or so distinct CDR3 sequences, around 10% seen once. V dropped 4 bases and J dropped 5; count of bases not matched to a gene: 8. The CDR3 is made up of 14 amino acids. CDR1 is LGHNA and CDR2 is YSLEER in the germline V gene. The TCR originated in a human donor who donated a stem cell graft to a child with acute lymphoblastic leukemia. The input for sequencing was PBMCs from the stem cell graft donor, taken from the stem cell graft. The V and J genes are TRBV4-3 and TRBJ2-7, with 7 bases lining up with TRBD1. CDR3 coding DNA: TGCGCCAGCAGCCCATACAGGGGTTTCAACGAGCAGTACTTC. This codes for CASSPYRGFNEQYF.